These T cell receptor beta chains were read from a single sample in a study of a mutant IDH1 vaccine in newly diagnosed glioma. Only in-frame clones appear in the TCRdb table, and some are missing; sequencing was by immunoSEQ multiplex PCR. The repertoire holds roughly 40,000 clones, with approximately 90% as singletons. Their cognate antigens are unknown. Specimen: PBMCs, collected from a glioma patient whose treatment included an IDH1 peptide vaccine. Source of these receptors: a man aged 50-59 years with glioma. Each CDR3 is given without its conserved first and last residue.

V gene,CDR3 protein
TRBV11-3,ARGGANEKLF
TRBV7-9,ASSWTGSNEKLF
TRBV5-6,ASSAGNELGHT
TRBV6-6,ASSYRGETHNEQF
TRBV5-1,ASSLRPSSYNEQF
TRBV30,AWSDGTSLYNEQF
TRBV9,ASSVVPEIAYNEQF
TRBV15,ATSPQGYSNQPQH
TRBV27,ATTGQGGYGYT
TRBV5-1,ASSLENSYNEQF
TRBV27,ASSPKGQGPYEQY
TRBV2,ASSEALTGSNEQF
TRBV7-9,ASGRDRTFTSTDTQY
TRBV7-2,ASSLGAGLNNEQF
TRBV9,ASSVGPEFTEAF
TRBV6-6,ASRPERGAAGELF
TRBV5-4,ASSWTGTADEQY
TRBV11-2,ASSSRQGFNSPLH
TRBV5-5,ASTLRGEGINEQF
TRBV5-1,ASSTLRGDRDTQY
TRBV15,ATSIGTNYGYT
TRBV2,ASCPQGMRNQPQH
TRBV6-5,ASSSNRAGNDEQF
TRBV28,ASSSGGSNQPQH
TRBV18,ASSRQGANTEAF
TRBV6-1,ASTGPDRGVNIQY
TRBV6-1,ASIRGGGYEQY
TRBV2,ASSDSGARINTEAF
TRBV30,AWSVRSVGFREIRSPLH
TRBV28,ASSSSGSAGELF
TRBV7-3,ASSQGAGTGETEAF
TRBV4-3,ASSQGWGGADGYT
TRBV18,ASSMGQGIGGYT
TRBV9,ASSPQSLNTEAF
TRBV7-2,ASSYRRDRSSPLH
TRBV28,ASRTKGTRTQY
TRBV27,ASSPAGGGRDIQY
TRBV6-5,ASSYSVHRTNTEAF
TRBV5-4,ASSGGNNYGYT
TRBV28,ASSPGTGDQPQH
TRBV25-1,ASSADFLNTGELF
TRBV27,ASSSRQGGGQPQH
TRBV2,ASREGLNYGYT
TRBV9,ASSTGTSPNQPQH
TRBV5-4,ASSLGANAYEQY
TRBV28,ASRWGSGANVLT
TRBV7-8,ASSFSPAGNTIY
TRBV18,ASSPPGRYNYGYT
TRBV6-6,ASSLQGYYGYT
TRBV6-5,ASSGTGRSEQY
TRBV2,ASSFGRGTEAF
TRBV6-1,AAGGQGLSQPQH
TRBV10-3,AISIATSRTDTQY
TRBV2,ASSEALGTTEYEQY
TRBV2,ASSEPPGRGRQPQH
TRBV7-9,ASSAPSAPPNTEAF
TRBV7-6,ASSLTGTGIYEQY
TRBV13,ASSSTGAWVTDTQY
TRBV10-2,ASKGQGVYGYT
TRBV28,ASSLAGQGDNT